Following are 12 T cell receptor beta chains from one sample sequenced in a study of blood T cell repertoires in COVID-19. Assay used: immunoSEQ multiplex PCR; TCRdb lists only in-frame clones, some missing. The sample consists of 160,000 or so clones, approximately 80% of them appearing once. Sequenced material: peripheral blood. Every receptor here comes from a human donor in a cohort sampled during active COVID-19.

CDR3 amino acids: CASSLAQGSYEQYF. The CDR3 nucleotides are TGTGCCAGCAGCTTGGCCCAGGGCTCCTACGAGCAGTACTTC. V gene TRBV5-4 combines with J gene TRBJ2-7; tentative D call: TRBD1 (5 bases). CDR1 is SGHNT and CDR2 is YYREEE in the germline V gene (reference sequence). The V gene lost 0 bases and the J gene lost 0 bases, with 7 bases spanning the gap. This CDR3 region has 14 residues.

Note on this clone: Relative to the germline gene, one junction end is altered; a read error may explain this. The chain uses TRBV4-3 and TRBJ2-7; 8 nucleotides agree with TRBD1. The CDR3 sequence is 15 residues long. Germline V gene lookup returns CDR1 LGHNA and CDR2 YSLEER. The CDR3 DNA sequence: TGCGCCAGCAGCCAACCGGGACAGGATTTCTACAAGCAGTACTTC. Its protein product is CASSQPGQDFYKQYF.

V and J are TRBV11-2 and TRBJ2-7; 8 nucleotides agree with TRBD2. V gave up 4 bases and J gave up 0 bases; unmatched junction bases: 11. This CDR3 is 17 amino acids long. Per the germline V gene, CDR1 is SGHAT and CDR2 is FQNNGV. Written as DNA, the CDR3 is TGTGCCAGCAGCTCAGGTAACAGCGGGGGTATCTCCTACGAGCAGTACTTC. It codes for CASSSGNSGGISYEQYF.

The chain carries TRBV9 and TRBJ2-7; 10 nucleotides agree with TRBD1. The V segment lost 4 bases and the J segment 5 bases; nucleotides outside the gene matches: 9. The CDR3 consists of 15 residues. CDR1 and CDR2 from the germline V gene are SGDLS and YYNGEE. The CDR3 DNA reads TGTGCCAGCAGCCACGACGGGGGACAGGGGAACGAGCAGTACTTC. Amino acids: CASSHDGGQGNEQYF.

CDR3 coding DNA: TGTGCCAGCAGTGTGAGGAGCTCCTATAATTCACCCCTCCACTTT. It codes for CASSVRSSYNSPLHF. The chain combines TRBV28 with TRBJ1-6; no definite D call. The ends were cut back, 5 bases at V and 0 bases at J, with 8 bases in the middle. The CDR3 loop spans 15 amino acids. In germline, CDR1 is MDHEN, CDR2 SYDVKM.

This chain links TRBV27 with TRBJ1-5; the D gene is possibly TRBD1 (6 bases). There are 16 residues in the CDR3. V was clipped by 8 bases and J by 3 bases, with 20 bases between them. Germline CDR1 is MNHEY and CDR2 is SMNVEV (reference sequence). CDR3 in amino acids: CASRRDTMDVNQPQHF. DNA for the CDR3: TGTGCCAGCCGACGGGACACAATGGATGTCAATCAGCCCCAGCATTTT.

The J gene is TRBJ2-3, the V gene TRBV7-2, with 8 bases that match TRBD2. V gave up 2 bases and J gave up 8 bases; unmatched junction bases: 6. The CDR3 runs to 14 residues. Germline CDR1 is SGHTA and CDR2 is FQGNSA. The CDR3 sequence is CASSLSGGGGTQYF. The CDR3 DNA is TGTGCCAGCAGCTTAAGCGGGGGCGGGGGTACGCAGTATTTT.

The chain couples TRBV27 to TRBJ2-7; perhaps TRBD2 as D (6 bases). V was shortened by 4 bases and J by 2 bases, with 18 bases between the two germline ends. This CDR3 is 16 amino acids long. Germline V gene sequence: CDR1 MNHEY, CDR2 SMNVEV (reference sequence). The CDR3 DNA reads as TGTGCCAGCAGTTCCCGGGACTTAAGAGGTACCTACGAGCAGTACTTC. Translated: CASSSRDLRGTYEQYF.

The chain uses TRBV7-9 and TRBJ1-5, with 8 bases matching TRBD1. This CDR3 is 16 amino acids long. Germline V CDR1 and CDR2: SEHNR, FQNEAQ (reference sequence). Trimming cost V 0 bases and J 3 bases; bases outside gene matches: 4. CDR3 residues: CASSLAAGGNNQPQHF. The CDR3 DNA is TGTGCCAGCAGCTTAGCGGCAGGGGGCAACAATCAGCCCCAGCATTTT.

This clone was found once. V is TRBV12-3 or TRBV12-4 and J is TRBJ2-7; 7 positions agree with TRBD2. The CDR3 has 11 amino acids. Here the CDR3 DNA reads TGTGGGAGCGGGGATGGCAACGAGCAGTACTTC. Its translation: CGSGDGNEQYF.

J is TRBJ1-1 and V is TRBV6-5, with TRBD1 identical over 8 bases. J gave up 1 base and V 2 bases, and 6 bases lay outside the gene matches. The CDR3 has 16 residues. Per germline, CDR1 MNHEY and CDR2 SVGAGI. The CDR3 nucleotides read TGTGCCAGCAGTTACAGTTACAGGGGGGCGAACACTGAAGCTTTCTTT. The encoded protein is CASSYSYRGANTEAFF.

J is TRBJ2-3 and V is TRBV27, with D possibly TRBD1 on 6 matching bases. The V end lost 7 bases, the J end lost 8 bases, and 19 bases lay between the germline ends. CDR3 size: 14 residues. CDR1 is MNHEY, CDR2 SMNVEV, per germline (reference sequence). As DNA, the CDR3 is TGTGCCAGCACTACAGGGAGCCCCACAAGTACGCAGTATTTT. Residues: CASTTGSPTSTQYF.